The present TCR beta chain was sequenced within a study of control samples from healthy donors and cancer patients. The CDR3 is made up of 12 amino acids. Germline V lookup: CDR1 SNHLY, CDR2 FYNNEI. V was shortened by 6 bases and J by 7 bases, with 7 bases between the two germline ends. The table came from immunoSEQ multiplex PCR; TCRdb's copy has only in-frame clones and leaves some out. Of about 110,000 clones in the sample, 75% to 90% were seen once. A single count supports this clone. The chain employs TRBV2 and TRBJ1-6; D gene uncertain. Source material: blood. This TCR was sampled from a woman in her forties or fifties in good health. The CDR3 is CASRNTNSPLHF. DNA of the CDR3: TGTGCCAGCAGAAACACCAATTCACCCCTCCACTTT.